The sequence of this T cell receptor (beta chain) was determined in a study of cytomegalovirus exposure and HLA in healthy donors. Primers: 60 Vbeta forward and 13 Jbeta reverse. The protocol was immunoSEQ multiplex PCR, while the TCRdb copy is restricted to in-frame clones and leaves out a portion. The sample comprises approximately 170,000 clones, 74% of which are singletons, and 3% to 4% rests with the top ten. The J segment lost 6 bases and the V segment lost 1 base, leaving 9 bases of the junction unmatched. The length of the CDR3 is 15 residues. Looked up from germline, CDR1 is SGHNT and CDR2 is YYREEE (reference sequence). This clone was counted once.

The chain links TRBV5-4 to TRBJ1-2; 7 positions agree with TRBD1. This receptor was obtained from a woman in her thirties in good health and CMV-seropositive. Source material: PBMCs. For the CDR3, the DNA is TGTGCCAGCAGCTTGATCGACAGGGAAGGAGATGGCTACACCTTC. It codes for CASSLIDREGDGYTF.